Described below is a single T cell receptor (beta chain) sequence and its context. What it binds is unknown. Pooled in the analysis were second doses at about 4 or about 12 weeks. The CDR3 covers 13 residues. The V end lost 0 bases, the J end lost 5 bases, and 7 bases lay between the germline ends. Germline V gives CDR1 WNHNN, CDR2 SYGVQD (reference sequence). The data originate from a study of T cell responses to AZD1222 COVID-19 vaccine. Points from the study as a whole: AZD1222 recipients seropositive at baseline numbered only five to seven. Regions 160-218 and 743-854 held dominance among vaccine-associated CD4 TCRs, which spanned spike. With two AZD1222 doses given, Spike-specific TCR breadth and depth both rose.

The protocol was immunoSEQ multiplex PCR, while the TCRdb copy is restricted to in-frame clones and leaves out a portion. The sample has 90,000 to 150,000 clones, approximately 86% seen once; the top ten hold 3%. This specimen consisted of peripheral blood, obtained 28 days after the second AZD1222 dose. V gene TRBV10-1 combines with J gene TRBJ1-1, with no clear D. This sequence was found in an adult who received the AZD1222 COVID-19 vaccine. CDR3 DNA sequence: TGCGCCAGCAGTGAGTCGAGGGTAACTGAAGCTTTCTTT. It specifies CASSESRVTEAFF.